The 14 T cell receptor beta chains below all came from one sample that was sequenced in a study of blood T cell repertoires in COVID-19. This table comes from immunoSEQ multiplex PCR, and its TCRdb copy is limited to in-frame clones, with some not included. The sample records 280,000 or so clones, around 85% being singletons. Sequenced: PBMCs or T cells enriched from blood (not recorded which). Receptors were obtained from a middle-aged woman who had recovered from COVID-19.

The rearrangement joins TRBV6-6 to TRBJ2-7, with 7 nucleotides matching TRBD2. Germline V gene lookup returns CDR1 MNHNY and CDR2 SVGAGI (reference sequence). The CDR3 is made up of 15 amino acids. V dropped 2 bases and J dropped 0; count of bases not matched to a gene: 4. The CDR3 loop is CASSYPRENSYEQYF. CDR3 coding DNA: TGTGCCAGCAGTTACCCGCGGGAGAACTCCTACGAGCAGTACTTC.

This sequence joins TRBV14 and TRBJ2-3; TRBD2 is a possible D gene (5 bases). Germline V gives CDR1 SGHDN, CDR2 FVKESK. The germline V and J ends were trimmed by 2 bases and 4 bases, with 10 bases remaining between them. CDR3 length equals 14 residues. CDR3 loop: CASSQLALADTQYF. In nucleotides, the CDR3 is TGTGCCAGCAGCCAACTAGCACTTGCAGATACGCAGTATTTT.

The CDR3: CASSFGQANSPLHF. The CDR3 nucleotides read TGCGCCAGCAGCTTTGGTCAGGCCAATTCACCCCTCCACTTT. The genes are TRBV5-1 and TRBJ1-6; D ambiguous. CDR1 and CDR2 from the germline V gene are SGHRS and YFSETQ. This CDR3 is 14 amino acids long. V was clipped by 2 bases and J by 7 bases, with 10 bases between them.

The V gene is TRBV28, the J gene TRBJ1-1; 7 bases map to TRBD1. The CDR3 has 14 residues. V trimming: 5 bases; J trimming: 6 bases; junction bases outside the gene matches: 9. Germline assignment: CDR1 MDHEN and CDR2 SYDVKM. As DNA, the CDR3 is TGTGCCAGCAGTCGACAGGGATCCTCGCCTGAAGCTTTCTTT. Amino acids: CASSRQGSSPEAFF.

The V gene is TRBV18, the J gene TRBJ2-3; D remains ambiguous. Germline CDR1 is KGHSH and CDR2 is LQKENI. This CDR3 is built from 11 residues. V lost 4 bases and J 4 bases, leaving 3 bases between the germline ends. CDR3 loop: CASSLADTQYF. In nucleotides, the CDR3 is TGTGCCAGCTCACTAGCAGATACGCAGTATTTT.

In DNA form, the CDR3 reads TGTGCCAGCAGCCAAGAGGGCAGCCTCTCCTACGAGCAGTACTTC. This gives the protein CASSQEGSLSYEQYF. The gene calls are TRBV3-1 (or the pseudogene TRBV3-2) and TRBJ2-7; D is unresolved. Germline V gives CDR1 LGHDT, CDR2 YNNKEL (reference sequence). Deletions cut 0 bases from V and 0 bases from J, with 9 bases between. This CDR3 spans 15 amino acids.

Here the CDR3 reads CASSQGGIDEQFF. The CDR3 region has the DNA TGTGCCAGCAGCCAAGGTGGCATCGATGAGCAGTTCTTC. The V call is TRBV3-1 (or the pseudogene TRBV3-2), the J call TRBJ2-1; no clear D gene. The V end lost 1 base, the J end lost 8 bases, and 9 bases lay between the germline ends. Germline CDR1 is LGHDT and CDR2 is YNNKEL (reference sequence). This CDR3 has 13 residues.

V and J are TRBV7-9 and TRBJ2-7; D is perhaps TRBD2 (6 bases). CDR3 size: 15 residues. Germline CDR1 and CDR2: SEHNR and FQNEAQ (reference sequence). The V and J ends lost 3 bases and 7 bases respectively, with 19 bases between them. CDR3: CASSFGGQGYQEQYF. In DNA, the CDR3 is TGTGCCAGCAGCTTCGGAGGGCAAGGCTACCAGGAGCAGTACTTC.

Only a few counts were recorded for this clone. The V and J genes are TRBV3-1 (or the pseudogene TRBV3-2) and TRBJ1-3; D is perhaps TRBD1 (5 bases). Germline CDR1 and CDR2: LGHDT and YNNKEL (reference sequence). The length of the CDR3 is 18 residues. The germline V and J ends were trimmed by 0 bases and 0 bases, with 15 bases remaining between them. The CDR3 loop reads CASSQEGVWASSGNTIYF. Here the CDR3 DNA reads TGTGCCAGCAGCCAAGAAGGGGTCTGGGCCAGCTCTGGAAACACCATATATTTT.

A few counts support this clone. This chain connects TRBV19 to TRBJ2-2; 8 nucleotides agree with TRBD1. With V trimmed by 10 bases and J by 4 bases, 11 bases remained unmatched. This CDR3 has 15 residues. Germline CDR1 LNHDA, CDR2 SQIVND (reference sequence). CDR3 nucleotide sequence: TGTGCCACCCGACGACAGGGGCGAATCACCGGGGAGCTGTTTTTT. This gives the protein CATRRQGRITGELFF.

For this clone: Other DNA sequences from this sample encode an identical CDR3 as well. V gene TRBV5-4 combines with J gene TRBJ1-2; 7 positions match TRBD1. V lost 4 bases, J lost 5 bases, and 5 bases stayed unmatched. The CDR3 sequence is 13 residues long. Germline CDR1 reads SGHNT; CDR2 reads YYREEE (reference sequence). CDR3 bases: TGTGCCAGCAGCCCCGACAGGGATTATGGCTACACCTTC. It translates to CASSPDRDYGYTF.

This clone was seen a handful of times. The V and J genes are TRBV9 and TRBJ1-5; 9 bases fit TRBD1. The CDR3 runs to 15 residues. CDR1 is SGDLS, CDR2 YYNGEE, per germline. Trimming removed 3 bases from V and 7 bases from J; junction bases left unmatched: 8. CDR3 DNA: TGTGCCAGCAGCGCGGGACAGGGAATATCCCAGCCCCAGCATTTT. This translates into CASSAGQGISQPQHF.

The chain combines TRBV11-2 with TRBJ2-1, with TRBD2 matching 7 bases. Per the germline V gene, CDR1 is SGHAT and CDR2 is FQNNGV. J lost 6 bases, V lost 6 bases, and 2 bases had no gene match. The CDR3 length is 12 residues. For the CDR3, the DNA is TGTGCCAGCAGGCTAGCGGTCAATGAGCAGTTCTTC. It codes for CASRLAVNEQFF.

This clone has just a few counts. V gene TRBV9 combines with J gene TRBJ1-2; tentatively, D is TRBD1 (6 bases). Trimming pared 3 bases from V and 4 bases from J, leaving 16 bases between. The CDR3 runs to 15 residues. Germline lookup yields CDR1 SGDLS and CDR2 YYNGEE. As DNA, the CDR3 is TGTGCCAGCAGCGCCGGACAGTTCACCCCCTATGGCTACACCTTC. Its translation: CASSAGQFTPYGYTF.